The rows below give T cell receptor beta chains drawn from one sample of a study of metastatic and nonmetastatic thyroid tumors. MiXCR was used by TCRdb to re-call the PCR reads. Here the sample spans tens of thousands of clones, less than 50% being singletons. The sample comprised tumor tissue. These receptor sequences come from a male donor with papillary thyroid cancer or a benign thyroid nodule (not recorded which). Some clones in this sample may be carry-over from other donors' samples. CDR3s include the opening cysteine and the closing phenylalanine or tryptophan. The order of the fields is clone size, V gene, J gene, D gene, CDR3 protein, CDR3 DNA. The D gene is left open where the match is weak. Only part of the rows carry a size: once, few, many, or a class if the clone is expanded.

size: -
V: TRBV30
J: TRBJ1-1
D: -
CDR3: CAWVRHTEAFF
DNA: TGTGCCTGGGTCCGGCACACTGAAGCTTTCTTT

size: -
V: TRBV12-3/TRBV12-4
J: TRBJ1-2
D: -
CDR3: CASSLGAGLGYGYTF
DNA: TGTGCCAGCAGTTTAGGGGCAGGGTTGGGATATGGCTACACCTTC

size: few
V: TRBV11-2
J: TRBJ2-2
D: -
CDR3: CASSFWQGGGELFF
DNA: TGTGCCAGCAGCTTCTGGCAGGGTGGCGGGGAGCTGTTTTTT

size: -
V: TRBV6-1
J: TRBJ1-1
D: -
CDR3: CASSAGEAIEAFF
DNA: TGTGCCAGCAGTGCCGGCGAGGCTATCGAAGCTTTCTTT

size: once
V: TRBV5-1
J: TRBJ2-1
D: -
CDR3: CASSPPVAPTYNEQFF
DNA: TGCGCCAGCAGCCCGCCTGTAGCGCCTACCTACAATGAGCAGTTCTTC

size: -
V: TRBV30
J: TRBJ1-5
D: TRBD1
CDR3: CAWSVQGNQPQHF
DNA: TGTGCCTGGAGCGTACAGGGGAATCAGCCCCAGCATTTT

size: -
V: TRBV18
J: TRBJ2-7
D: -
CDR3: CASSPGNRESEQYF
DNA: TGTGCCAGCTCACCAGGAAACAGGGAAAGCGAGCAGTACTTC

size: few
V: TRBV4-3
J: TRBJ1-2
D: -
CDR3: CASSQDRGFHGYTF
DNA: TGCGCCAGCAGCCAAGATCGTGGATTTCATGGCTACACCTTC

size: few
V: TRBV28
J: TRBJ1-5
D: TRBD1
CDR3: CASSSEVGQPDQPQHF
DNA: TGTGCCAGCAGTTCAGAGGTGGGACAGCCTGATCAGCCCCAGCATTTT

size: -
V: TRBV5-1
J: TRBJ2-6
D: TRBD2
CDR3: CASSLREGTGANVLTF
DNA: TGCGCCAGCAGCTTAAGGGAGGGGACTGGGGCCAACGTCCTGACTTTC

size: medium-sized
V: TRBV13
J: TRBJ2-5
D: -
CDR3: CASSSTEKTQYF
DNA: TGTGCCAGCAGCTCTACAGAAAAGACCCAGTACTTC

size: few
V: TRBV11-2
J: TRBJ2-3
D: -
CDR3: CASSLDPRQGDTQYF
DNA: TGTGCCAGCAGCTTAGATCCCCGGCAGGGAGATACGCAGTATTTT

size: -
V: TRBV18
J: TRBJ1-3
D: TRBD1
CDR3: CASSPRTGSSGNTIYF
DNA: TGTGCCAGCTCACCCCGGACAGGGAGCTCTGGAAACACCATATATTTT

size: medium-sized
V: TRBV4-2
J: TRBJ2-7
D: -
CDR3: CASSQGAARSYEQYF
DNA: TGTGCCAGCAGCCAAGGGGCGGCCAGGTCCTACGAGCAGTACTTC

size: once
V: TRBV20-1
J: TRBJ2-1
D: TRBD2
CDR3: CSARAPGTSGRFYNEQFF
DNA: TGCAGTGCTAGAGCTCCCGGGACTAGCGGGAGGTTTTACAATGAGCAGTTCTTC

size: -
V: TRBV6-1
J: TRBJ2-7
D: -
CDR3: CASSLTGTAGYEQYF
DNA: TGTGCCAGCAGCCTAACAGGAACTGCGGGCTACGAGCAGTACTTC

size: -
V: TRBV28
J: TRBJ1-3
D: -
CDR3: CASSGGDSGNTIYF
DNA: TGTGCCAGCAGTGGGGGAGACTCTGGAAACACCATATATTTT

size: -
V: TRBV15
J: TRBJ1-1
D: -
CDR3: CATAGQSNTEAFF
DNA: TGTGCCACCGCAGGCCAGTCGAACACTGAAGCTTTCTTT

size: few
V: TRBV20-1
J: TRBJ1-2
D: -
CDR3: CSARDLGRPNYGYTF
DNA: TGCAGTGCTAGAGATCTCGGGAGGCCTAACTATGGCTACACCTTC

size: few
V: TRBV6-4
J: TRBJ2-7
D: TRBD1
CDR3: CASSAGQGAYEQYF
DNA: TGTGCCAGCAGTGCCGGACAGGGTGCCTACGAGCAGTACTTC

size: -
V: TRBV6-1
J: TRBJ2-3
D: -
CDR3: CASYIGLTSSTDTQYF
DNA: TGTGCCAGCTATATAGGACTCACCTCTAGCACAGATACGCAGTATTTT

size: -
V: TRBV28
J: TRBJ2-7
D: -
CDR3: CASSLFDRYEQYF
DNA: TGTGCCAGCAGTTTATTCGACAGATACGAGCAGTACTTC

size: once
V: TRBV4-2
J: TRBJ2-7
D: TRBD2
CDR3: CASSPTSGRTYEQYF
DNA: TGTGCCAGCAGCCCCACTAGCGGGAGGACTTACGAGCAGTACTTC

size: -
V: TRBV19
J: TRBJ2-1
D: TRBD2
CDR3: CASHKGLAGGYNEQFF
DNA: TGTGCCAGTCACAAGGGACTAGCGGGAGGGTACAATGAGCAGTTCTTC

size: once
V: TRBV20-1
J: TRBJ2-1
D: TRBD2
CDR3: CSARGITPGLVRNEQFF
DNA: TGCAGTGCTAGGGGTATCACTCCGGGACTAGTACGTAATGAGCAGTTCTTC

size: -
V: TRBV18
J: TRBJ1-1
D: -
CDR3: CASSPRGRDEAFF
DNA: TGTGCCAGCTCACCAAGGGGGAGGGATGAAGCTTTCTTT

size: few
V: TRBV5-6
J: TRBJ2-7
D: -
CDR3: CASSAAYEQYF
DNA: TGTGCCAGCAGCGCCGCTTACGAGCAGTACTTC

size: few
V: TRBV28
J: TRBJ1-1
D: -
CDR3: CASSLYGEGGTEAFF
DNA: TGTGCCAGCAGTTTATACGGGGAGGGAGGCACTGAAGCTTTCTTT

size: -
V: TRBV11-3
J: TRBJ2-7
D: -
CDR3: CASSLDRGWGYEQYF
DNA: TGTGCCAGCAGCTTAGATCGGGGCTGGGGGTACGAGCAGTACTTC

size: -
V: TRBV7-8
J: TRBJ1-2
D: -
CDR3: CASSGGTVYGYTF
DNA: TGTGCCAGCAGCGGAGGGACGGTCTATGGCTACACCTTC